A selection of T cell receptor beta chains follows, all from one sample in a study of blood T cells in healthy people across ages. TCRdb reprocessed the 5' RACE reads via MiXCR and lists one record per CDR3 protein. The sample has approximately 800,000 distinct CDR3 sequences, around a quarter seen once. These data were also reused for a study on T cells of mothers and their children.

The source material was blood. The receptor set was obtained from a boy younger than 18 in good health. CDR3s leave out the opening cysteine and the closing phenylalanine or tryptophan. Fields, in order: V gene, J gene, clone size, CDR3 protein. The size field is filled for only some rows; it gives once, few, many or a size class.

v_gene: TRBV29-1
j_gene: TRBJ1-1
abundance: -
CDR3aa: SGCNMGQNTEAF

v_gene: TRBV12-3/TRBV12-4
j_gene: TRBJ2-3
abundance: -
CDR3aa: ASSPPDKDTQY

v_gene: TRBV12-3/TRBV12-4
j_gene: TRBJ2-1
abundance: few
CDR3aa: ASSFGTGGSEQF

v_gene: TRBV7-9
j_gene: -
abundance: few
CDR3aa: ASSLRGQEDEQY

v_gene: TRBV7-2
j_gene: TRBJ1-5
abundance: few
CDR3aa: ASSPWTGNVNQPQH

v_gene: TRBV7-3
j_gene: TRBJ2-5
abundance: few
CDR3aa: ASSTGQGLAETQY

v_gene: TRBV9
j_gene: TRBJ2-5
abundance: -
CDR3aa: ASSVAASGAQETQY

v_gene: TRBV29-1
j_gene: TRBJ2-3
abundance: once
CDR3aa: SVEDSGTDTQY

v_gene: TRBV30
j_gene: TRBJ2-3
abundance: few
CDR3aa: AWSGLAGPTDTQY

v_gene: TRBV3-1
j_gene: TRBJ2-7
abundance: -
CDR3aa: ASSPYRDRLSYEQY

v_gene: TRBV4-1
j_gene: TRBJ2-1
abundance: -
CDR3aa: ASSLGGDVPRNEQF

v_gene: TRBV29-1
j_gene: TRBJ1-1
abundance: -
CDR3aa: SVGRSVGNTEAF

v_gene: TRBV5-1
j_gene: TRBJ1-1
abundance: -
CDR3aa: ASRWTANTEAF

v_gene: TRBV12-3/TRBV12-4
j_gene: TRBJ2-1
abundance: -
CDR3aa: ASSVAGPSSYNEQF

v_gene: TRBV6-6
j_gene: TRBJ2-7
abundance: -
CDR3aa: ASRWAGDSYEQY

v_gene: TRBV7-3
j_gene: TRBJ2-5
abundance: -
CDR3aa: ASSLTTSGGAETQY

v_gene: TRBV5-4
j_gene: TRBJ2-5
abundance: many
CDR3aa: ASKGRGETQY

v_gene: TRBV18
j_gene: TRBJ1-2
abundance: many
CDR3aa: ASSPTGAGYT

v_gene: TRBV3-1
j_gene: TRBJ1-2
abundance: few
CDR3aa: ASSHSHLGGYT

v_gene: TRBV9
j_gene: TRBJ2-6
abundance: many
CDR3aa: ASSVGSSGANVLT

v_gene: TRBV12-3/TRBV12-4
j_gene: TRBJ1-2
abundance: few
CDR3aa: ASSEAGPRRYDFYGYT

v_gene: TRBV7-9
j_gene: -
abundance: few
CDR3aa: ASSPPGPGPYEQY

v_gene: TRBV7-9
j_gene: TRBJ2-5
abundance: once
CDR3aa: ASSWLTVTQETQY

v_gene: TRBV7-9
j_gene: TRBJ2-7
abundance: few
CDR3aa: VSSLATDRGFSYEQY

v_gene: TRBV10-2
j_gene: TRBJ2-7
abundance: few
CDR3aa: ASSAIPVYEQY

v_gene: TRBV7-2
j_gene: TRBJ1-2
abundance: -
CDR3aa: ARSNRGNYGYT

v_gene: TRBV4-1
j_gene: TRBJ2-3
abundance: few
CDR3aa: ASSQLPGPTDTQY

v_gene: TRBV30
j_gene: TRBJ2-5
abundance: -
CDR3aa: AWSVRDSQETQY